This T cell receptor (beta chain) is drawn from a study of cytomegalovirus exposure and HLA in healthy donors. Study in general: An analysis done earlier identified roughly 120 million unique TCR beta sequences from approximately 170 million T cells.

CDR3 size: 16 residues. V lost 0 bases and J 6 bases, leaving 18 bases between the germline ends. Germline assignment: CDR1 SGHRS and CDR2 YFSETQ. PCR was performed using 60 Vbeta and 13 Jbeta primers. Profiled with immunoSEQ multiplex PCR; TCRdb holds only in-frame clones, not every one. In the table there are over 200,000 clones, more than 85% of which are singletons. The source is a young woman in good health and CMV-seronegative. The chain couples TRBV5-1 to TRBJ1-2, with D possibly matching TRBD1 (5 bases). The sequenced sample was PBMCs. The chain's CDR3 is CASSLEGPRRADGYTF. CDR3 DNA sequence: TGCGCCAGCAGCTTGGAGGGCCCGCGCAGGGCGGATGGCTACACCTTC.